These 10 T cell receptor beta chains originate from one sample sequenced in a study of chemoradiotherapy in HPV16-positive cancers. Some clones are missing from TCRdb's copy, which holds only in-frame ones; the method was immunoSEQ multiplex PCR. The sample holds about 68,000 clones, about 88% seen once. The sequenced sample was blood, obtained from a patient who underwent chemoradiotherapy. These receptors originate from a human donor with HPV-associated anogenital cancer.

The chain recombines TRBV2 with TRBJ1-6; perhaps TRBD1 as D (6 bases). V lost 6 bases and J 8 bases, leaving 11 bases between the germline ends. The CDR3 totals 13 residues. The germline V gene encodes CDR1 SNHLY and CDR2 FYNNEI. This chain's CDR3 is CASSGGPDSPLHF. In DNA form, the CDR3 reads TGTGCCAGCAGCGGGGGCCCGGATTCACCCCTCCACTTT.

The CDR3 sequence is CASSLGTRDYEQYF. CDR3 nucleotide sequence: TGTGCCAGCAGCTTAGGGACTCGGGATTACGAGCAGTACTTC. The V gene is TRBV5-4, the J gene TRBJ2-7; a weak D match, TRBD2 (6 bases). The V end was cut by 2 bases, the J end by 4 bases, with 13 bases between. CDR3 length equals 14 residues. Per the germline V gene, CDR1 is SGHNT and CDR2 is YYREEE (reference sequence).

A single count supports this clone. The chain combines TRBV6-1 with TRBJ1-1; D not certain. The germline V gene encodes CDR1 MNHNS and CDR2 SASEGT. CDR3 length: 14 residues. V lost 3 bases and J 2 bases, leaving 10 bases between the germline ends. The CDR3 sequence is CASSDDGRNTEAFF. CDR3 bases: TGTGCCAGCAGTGACGATGGCAGAAACACTGAAGCTTTCTTT.

This chain links TRBV18 with TRBJ1-1, with 9 bases matching TRBD1. Looked up from germline, CDR1 is KGHSH and CDR2 is LQKENI. The CDR3 has 15 residues. V shed 2 bases and J 5 bases; nucleotides not matched to a gene: 6. CDR3 amino acids: CASSPGDRVKTEAFF. In DNA, the CDR3 is TGTGCCAGCTCACCAGGGGACAGGGTTAAGACTGAAGCTTTCTTT. Filled out from reference TRBV18 and TRBJ1-1, the complete variable domain reads NAGVMQNPRHLVRRRGQEARLRCSPMKGHSHVYWYRQLPEEGLKFMVYLQKENIIDESGMPKERFSAEFPKEGPSILRIQQVVRGDSAAYFCASSPGDRVKTEAFFGQGTRLTVV.

This clone has only a few counts. This chain uses TRBV28 with TRBJ1-1; TRBD1 matches at 7 bases. The trim removed 6 bases at V and 9 bases at J, leaving 1 base unmatched. CDR1 is MDHEN and CDR2 is SYDVKM in the germline V gene. The CDR3 runs 10 residues. This chain's CDR3 is CASRGQQAFF. The CDR3 DNA follows: TGTGCCAGCAGGGGACAGCAAGCTTTCTTT.

V is TRBV19 and J is TRBJ2-1; D is ambiguous. CDR3 size: 15 residues. The ends were cut back, 6 bases at V and 8 bases at J, with 20 bases in the middle. Germline CDR1 LNHDA, CDR2 SQIVND (reference sequence). The CDR3 DNA follows: TGTGCCAGTAGGGAAAAGCGATCAAGCTTCCATGAGCAGTTCTTC. Protein: CASREKRSSFHEQFF.

This chain links TRBV14 with TRBJ2-5; 8 bases are a match to TRBD2. This CDR3 region has 16 residues. J lost 4 bases, V lost 1 base, and 8 bases had no gene match. From germline, CDR1 is SGHDN and CDR2 FVKESK. CDR3 sequence (DNA): TGTGCCAGCAGCCAAGGTCGGGGACTAGTTGGAGAGACCCAGTACTTC. Translation: CASSQGRGLVGETQYF.

This clone was counted a single time. The V gene is TRBV4-1, the J gene TRBJ2-1, with 7 bases matching TRBD2. Trimming cost V 0 bases and J 5 bases; bases outside gene matches: 7. The CDR3 sequence is 16 residues long. Germline V gene lookup returns CDR1 MGHRA and CDR2 YSYEKL. This CDR3 is CASSQDPGGGHNEQFF. CDR3 sequence (DNA): TGCGCCAGCAGCCAAGATCCGGGGGGAGGTCACAATGAGCAGTTCTTC.

The V call is TRBV10-3, the J call TRBJ2-5, with D hard to call. The J call could be wrong; TRBJ2-7 is a better fit for the DNA end. The length of the CDR3 is 15 residues. Per germline, CDR1 ENHRY and CDR2 SYGVKD. CDR3 coding DNA: TGTGCCATCAGTGAGTCAGCTACAGTCAAACACGAGCAGTACTTC. Translation gives CAISESATVKHEQYF.

The chain joins TRBV5-6 to TRBJ1-3; D call uncertain. Germline-derived CDR1 and CDR2 are SGHDT and YYEEEE. The CDR3 sequence is 17 residues long. Trimming took 0 bases from V and 2 from J, leaving 15 bases between them. In DNA form, the CDR3 reads TGTGCCAGCAGCTTGGCCTCTTTACGGACGACTGGAAACACCATATATTTT. As protein: CASSLASLRTTGNTIYF.